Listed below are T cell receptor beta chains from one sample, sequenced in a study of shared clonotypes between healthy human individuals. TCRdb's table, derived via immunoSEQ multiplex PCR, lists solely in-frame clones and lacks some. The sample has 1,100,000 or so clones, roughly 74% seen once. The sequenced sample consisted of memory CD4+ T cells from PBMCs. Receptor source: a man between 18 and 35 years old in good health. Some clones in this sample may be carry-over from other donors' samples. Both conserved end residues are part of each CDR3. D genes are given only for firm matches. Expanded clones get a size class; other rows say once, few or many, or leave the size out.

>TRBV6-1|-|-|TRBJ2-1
TGTGCCAGCAGGGGAGAGGGGGGTGCCTACAATGAGCAGTTCTTC
CASRGEGGAYNEQFF
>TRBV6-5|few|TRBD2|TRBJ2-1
TGTGCCAGTTACTGGGGGGGTGAGCAGTTCTTC
CASYWGGEQFF
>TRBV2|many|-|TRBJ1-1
TGTGCCAGCAGCCCGAGGGCAGGGAATACTGAAGCTTTCTTT
CASSPRAGNTEAFF
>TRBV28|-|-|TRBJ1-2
TGTGCCAGCAGTCCGGGGGCGAGGAACTATGGCTACACCTTC
CASSPGARNYGYTF
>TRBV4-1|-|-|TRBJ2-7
TGCGCCAGCAGGCCCGTTGGGGTAGGGATGAGACCCTACGAGCAGTACTTC
CASRPVGVGMRPYEQYF
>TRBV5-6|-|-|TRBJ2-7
TGTGCCAGCAGCTCCGAAGGGGCGGACTACGAGCAGTACTTC
CASSSEGADYEQYF
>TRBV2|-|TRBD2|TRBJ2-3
TGTGCCAGCAGGAAAAAAGCGGGAGTAGGTACAGATACGCAGTATTTT
CASRKKAGVGTDTQYF
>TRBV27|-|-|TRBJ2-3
TGTGCCAGCAGTTTATACCCCCCTGGGGACGACAGCACAGATACGCAGTATTTT
CASSLYPPGDDSTDTQYF
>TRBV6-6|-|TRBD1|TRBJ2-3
TGTGCCAGCAGCCCCCCAGGGGGCGGCACAGATACGCAGTATTTT
CASSPPGGGTDTQYF
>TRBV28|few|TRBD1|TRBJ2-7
TGTGCCAGCAGTTTATGGGGGCAGGGGGCTAAGTACGAGCAGTACTTC
CASSLWGQGAKYEQYF
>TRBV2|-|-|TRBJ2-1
TGTGCCAGCAACATCTATCCCAATGAGCAGTTCTTC
CASNIYPNEQFF
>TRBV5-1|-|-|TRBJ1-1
TGCGCCAGCACCGAAATGGTGGGGAACACTGAAGCTTTCTTT
CASTEMVGNTEAFF
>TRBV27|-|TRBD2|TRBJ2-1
TGTGCCAGCAGTTTTTGGGGACTAGCCACCATTGGGCAGTTCTTC
CASSFWGLATIGQFF
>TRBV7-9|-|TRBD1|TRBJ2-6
TGTGCCAGCAGCTCGGACAGGCCTGGGGCCAACGTCCTGACTTTC
CASSSDRPGANVLTF
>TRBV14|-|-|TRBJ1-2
TGTGCCAGCATGGCTAACTATGGCTACACCTTC
CASMANYGYTF
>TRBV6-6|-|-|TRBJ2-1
TGTGCCAGCAGCCAGACCCCGCGGGAGCAGTTCTTC
CASSQTPREQFF
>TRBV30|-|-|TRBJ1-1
TGTGCCTGGAGTCAGGACAGCAACACTGAAGCTTTCTTT
CAWSQDSNTEAFF
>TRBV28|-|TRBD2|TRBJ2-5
TGTGCCAGCAGTTTAACCCTAGCGGGAGATGCGGAGACCCAGTACTTC
CASSLTLAGDAETQYF
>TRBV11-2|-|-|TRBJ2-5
TGTGCCAGCAGTCAAACAGGCCAAGAGACCCAGTACTTC
CASSQTGQETQYF
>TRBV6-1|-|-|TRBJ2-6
TGTGCCAGCATAAAAGGCTCTGGGGCCAACGTCCTGACTTTC
CASIKGSGANVLTF
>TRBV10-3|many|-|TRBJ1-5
TGTGCCATCAGTGAGGGCCGGGACACCCATAGCAATCAGCCCCAGCATTTT
CAISEGRDTHSNQPQHF
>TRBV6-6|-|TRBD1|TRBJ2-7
TGTGCCACGTTCGGTTTAGGACAGGGGGCCTACGAGCAGTACTTC
CATFGLGQGAYEQYF
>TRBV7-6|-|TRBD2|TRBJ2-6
TGTGCCAGCAGCTCGGGACTAGCGGGATCTGGGGCCAACGTCCTGACTTTC
CASSSGLAGSGANVLTF
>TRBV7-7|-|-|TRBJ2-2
TGTGCTACAGTATTACCGAACACCGGGGAGCTGTTTTTT
CATVLPNTGELFF
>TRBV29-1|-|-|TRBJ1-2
TGCAGCGTTGAAGAAGACCCGGTGGCTGGCTACACCTTC
CSVEEDPVAGYTF
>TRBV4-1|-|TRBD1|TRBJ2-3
TGCGCCAGCAGCCAAGAGAGGACAGGGTCGGGTTCAGATACGCAGTATTTT
CASSQERTGSGSDTQYF
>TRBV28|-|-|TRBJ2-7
TGTGCCAGCAGAACCGGGACCGCCTACGAGCAGTACTTC
CASRTGTAYEQYF
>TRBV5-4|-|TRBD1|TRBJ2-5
TGTGCCAGCAGCTCAGGACAGGTGGTGGAGACCCAGTACTTC
CASSSGQVVETQYF
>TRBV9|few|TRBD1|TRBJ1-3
TGTGCCAGCAGCCCTGGACAGGGTCGGAACACCATATATTTT
CASSPGQGRNTIYF
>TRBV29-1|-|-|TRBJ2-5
TGCAGCGTTCCCTACCTGGAGCAAGAGACCCAGTACTTC
CSVPYLEQETQYF
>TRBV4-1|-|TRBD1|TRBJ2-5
TGCGCCAGCAGCCAAGAAGGGACAGGGCAAGAGACCCAGTACTTC
CASSQEGTGQETQYF
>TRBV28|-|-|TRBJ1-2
TGTGCCACCGGCCCCGGTCTCTATGGCTACACCTTC
CATGPGLYGYTF
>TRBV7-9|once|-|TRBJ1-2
TGTGCCAGCAGCTTATTGGCCTATGGCTACACCTTC
CASSLLAYGYTF
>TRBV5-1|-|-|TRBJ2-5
TGCGCCAGCAGCTTGGTCGGCCAGGGGGAGACCCAGTACTTC
CASSLVGQGETQYF
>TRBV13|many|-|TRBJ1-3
TGTGCCAGCAGCCATCAAGCAGGAAACACCATATATTTT
CASSHQAGNTIYF
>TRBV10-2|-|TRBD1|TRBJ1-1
TGCGCCAGCAGTGAGTCGGGTAGGGGAGGGGGCTCTACTGAAGCTTTCTTT
CASSESGRGGGSTEAFF
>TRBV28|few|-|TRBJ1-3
TGTGCCAGCAGTGGACCAGGGGTGATGGAAAACACCATATATTTT
CASSGPGVMENTIYF
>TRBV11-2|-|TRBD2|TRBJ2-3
TGTGCCAGCAGCTTAGAGCCCGGGAGGTTTACAGATACGCAGTATTTT
CASSLEPGRFTDTQYF
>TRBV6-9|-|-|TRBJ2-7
TGTGCCAGCAGTTATTCTCCCGAGCAGTACTTC
CASSYSPEQYF
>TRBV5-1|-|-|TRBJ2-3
TGCGCCAGCAGCTTGGAGGCCAAGGGGGATACGCAGTATTTT
CASSLEAKGDTQYF
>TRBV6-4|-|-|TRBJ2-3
TGTGCCAGCAGGGGAACCGGGACCCGGGAAAGAAATCAGCCCCAGTATTTT
CASRGTGTRERNQPQYF
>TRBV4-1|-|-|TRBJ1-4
TGCGCCAGCAGCCAAGATCGACGCCCGCAGAATGAAAAACTGTTTTTT
CASSQDRRPQNEKLFF